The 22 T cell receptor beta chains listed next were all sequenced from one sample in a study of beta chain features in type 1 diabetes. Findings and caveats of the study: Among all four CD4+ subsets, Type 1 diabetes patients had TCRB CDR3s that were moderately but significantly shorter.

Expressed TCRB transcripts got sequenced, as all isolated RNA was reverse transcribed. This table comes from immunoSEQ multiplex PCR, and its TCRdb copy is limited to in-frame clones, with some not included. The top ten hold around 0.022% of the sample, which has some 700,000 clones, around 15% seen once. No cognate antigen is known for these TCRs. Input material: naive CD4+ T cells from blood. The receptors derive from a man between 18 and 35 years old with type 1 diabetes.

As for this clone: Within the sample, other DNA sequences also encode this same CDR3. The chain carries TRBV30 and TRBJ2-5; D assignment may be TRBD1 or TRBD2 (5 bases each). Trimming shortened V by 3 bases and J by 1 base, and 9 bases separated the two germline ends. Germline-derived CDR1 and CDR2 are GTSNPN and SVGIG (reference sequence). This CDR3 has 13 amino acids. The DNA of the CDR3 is TGTGCCTGGAGCCCCGGGACCCAAGAGACCCAGTACTTC. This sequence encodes CAWSPGTQETQYF.

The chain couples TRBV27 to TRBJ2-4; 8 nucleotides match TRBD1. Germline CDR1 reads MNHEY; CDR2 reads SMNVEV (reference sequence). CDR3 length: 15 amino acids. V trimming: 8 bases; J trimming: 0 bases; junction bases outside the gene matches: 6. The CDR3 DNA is TGTGCCAGCGGCGGGGACAGGCTAGCCAAAAACATTCAGTACTTC. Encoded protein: CASGGDRLAKNIQYF.

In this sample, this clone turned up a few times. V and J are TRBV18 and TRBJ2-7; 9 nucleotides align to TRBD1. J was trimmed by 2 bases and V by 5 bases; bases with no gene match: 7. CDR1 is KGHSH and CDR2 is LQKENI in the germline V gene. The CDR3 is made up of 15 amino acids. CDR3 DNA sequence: TGTGCCAGCTCAGCCGGGACAGGGAGCCCCTACGAGCAGTACTTC. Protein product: CASSAGTGSPYEQYF.

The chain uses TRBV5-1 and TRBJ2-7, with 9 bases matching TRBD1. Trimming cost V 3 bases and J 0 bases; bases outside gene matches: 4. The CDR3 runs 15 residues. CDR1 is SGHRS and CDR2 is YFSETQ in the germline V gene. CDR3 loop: CASSSSGQGSYEQYF. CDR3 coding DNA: TGCGCCAGCAGCTCTTCGGGACAGGGCTCCTACGAGCAGTACTTC.

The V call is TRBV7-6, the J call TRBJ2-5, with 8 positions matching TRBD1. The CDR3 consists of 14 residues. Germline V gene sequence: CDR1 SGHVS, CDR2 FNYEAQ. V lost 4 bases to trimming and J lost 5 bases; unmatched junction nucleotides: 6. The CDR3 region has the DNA TGTGCCAGCAGCTCCCAGGGGGCGGGGGAGACCCAGTACTTC. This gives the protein CASSSQGAGETQYF.

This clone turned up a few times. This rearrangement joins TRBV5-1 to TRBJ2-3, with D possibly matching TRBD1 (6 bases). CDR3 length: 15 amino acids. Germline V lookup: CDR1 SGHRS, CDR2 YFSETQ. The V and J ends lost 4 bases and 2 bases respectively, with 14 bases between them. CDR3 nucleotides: TGCGCCAGCAGCCCAACAGGGTCCAACACAGATACGCAGTATTTT. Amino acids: CASSPTGSNTDTQYF.

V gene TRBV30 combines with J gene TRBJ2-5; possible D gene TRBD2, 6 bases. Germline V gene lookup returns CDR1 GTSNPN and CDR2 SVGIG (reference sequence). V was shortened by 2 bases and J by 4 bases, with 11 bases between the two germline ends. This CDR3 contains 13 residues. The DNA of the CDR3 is TGTGCCTGGAGTACGACCGGGGGAGAGACCCAGTACTTC. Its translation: CAWSTTGGETQYF.

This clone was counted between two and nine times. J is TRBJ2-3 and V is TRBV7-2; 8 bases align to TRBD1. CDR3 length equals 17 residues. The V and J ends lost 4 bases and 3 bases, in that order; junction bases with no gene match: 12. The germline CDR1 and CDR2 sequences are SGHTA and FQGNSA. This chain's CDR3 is CASSYIHRGWSTDTQYF. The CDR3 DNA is TGTGCCAGCAGCTACATCCACAGGGGGTGGTCGACAGATACGCAGTATTTT.

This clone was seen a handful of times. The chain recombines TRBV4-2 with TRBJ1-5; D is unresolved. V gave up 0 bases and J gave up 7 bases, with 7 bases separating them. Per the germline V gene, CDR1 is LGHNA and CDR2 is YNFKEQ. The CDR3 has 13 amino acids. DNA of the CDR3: TGTGCCAGCAGCCAAGACCCAAACCAGCCCCAGCATTTT. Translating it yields CASSQDPNQPQHF.

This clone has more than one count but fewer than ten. This CDR3 reads CASSRRTGPTGELFF. CDR3 bases: TGTGCCAGCAGTCGCAGGACAGGGCCCACCGGGGAGCTGTTTTTT. J is TRBJ2-2 and V is TRBV6-6; TRBD1 matches 8 bases. V dropped 5 bases and J dropped 4; count of bases not matched to a gene: 6. Germline V lookup: CDR1 MNHNY, CDR2 SVGAGI (reference sequence). CDR3 length: 15 amino acids.

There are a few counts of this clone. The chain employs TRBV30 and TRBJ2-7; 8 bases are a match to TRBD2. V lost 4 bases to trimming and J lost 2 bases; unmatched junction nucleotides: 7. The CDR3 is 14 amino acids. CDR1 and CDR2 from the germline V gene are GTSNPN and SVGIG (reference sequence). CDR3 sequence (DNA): TGTGCCTGGACCTCCACGGGGGGGGCCTACGAGCAGTACTTC. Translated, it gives CAWTSTGGAYEQYF.

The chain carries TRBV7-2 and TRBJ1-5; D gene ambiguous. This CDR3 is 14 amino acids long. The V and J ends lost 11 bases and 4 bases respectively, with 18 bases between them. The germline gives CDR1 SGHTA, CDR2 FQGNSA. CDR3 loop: CASGNTGGNQPQHF. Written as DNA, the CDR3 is TGTGCCTCCGGGAACACCGGAGGAAATCAGCCCCAGCATTTT.

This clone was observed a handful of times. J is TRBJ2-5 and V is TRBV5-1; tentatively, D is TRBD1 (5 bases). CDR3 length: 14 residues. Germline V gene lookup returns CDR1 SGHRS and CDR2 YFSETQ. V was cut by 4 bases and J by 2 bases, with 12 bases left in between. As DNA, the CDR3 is TGCGCCAGCAGCCCCGGACACGGGCAAGAGACCCAGTACTTC. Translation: CASSPGHGQETQYF.

The CDR3 DNA reads as TGTGCCAGCAGCCCTCTGGGACAGGAACCCTATGGCTACACCTTC. It encodes CASSPLGQEPYGYTF. The chain couples TRBV14 to TRBJ1-2; 8 bases match TRBD1. The junction had 8 bases not matched to a gene; V was cut back by 4 bases and J by 4 bases. CDR1 and CDR2 (germline): SGHDN, FVKESK. This CDR3 spans 15 amino acids.

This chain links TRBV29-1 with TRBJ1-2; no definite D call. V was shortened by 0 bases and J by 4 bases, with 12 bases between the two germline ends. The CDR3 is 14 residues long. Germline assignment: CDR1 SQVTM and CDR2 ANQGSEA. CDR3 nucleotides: TGCAGCGTTGAAGAGGGTGACACGCCCTATGGCTACACCTTC. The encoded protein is CSVEEGDTPYGYTF.

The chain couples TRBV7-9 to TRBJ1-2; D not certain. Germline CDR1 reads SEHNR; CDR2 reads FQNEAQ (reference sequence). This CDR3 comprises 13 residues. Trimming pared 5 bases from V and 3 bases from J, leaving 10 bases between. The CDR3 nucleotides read TGTGCCAGCAGCCGGGTGATGGACTATGGCTACACCTTC. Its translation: CASSRVMDYGYTF.

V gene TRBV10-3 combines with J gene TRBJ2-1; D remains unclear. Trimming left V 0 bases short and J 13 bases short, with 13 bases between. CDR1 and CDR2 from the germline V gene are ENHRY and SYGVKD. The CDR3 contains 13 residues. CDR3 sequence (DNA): TGTGCCATCAGTGAGTCGATGGGCCAAAGACAGTTCTTC. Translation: CAISESMGQRQFF.

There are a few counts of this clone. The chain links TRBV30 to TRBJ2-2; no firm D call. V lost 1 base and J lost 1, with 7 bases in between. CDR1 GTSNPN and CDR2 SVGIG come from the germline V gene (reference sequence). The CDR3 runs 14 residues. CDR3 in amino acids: CAWSAHLNTGELFF. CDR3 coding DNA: TGTGCCTGGAGTGCGCACTTGAACACCGGGGAGCTGTTTTTT.

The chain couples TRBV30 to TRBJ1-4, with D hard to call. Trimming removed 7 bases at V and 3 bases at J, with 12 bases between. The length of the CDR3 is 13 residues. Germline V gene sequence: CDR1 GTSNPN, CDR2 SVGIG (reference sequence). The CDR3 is CASSTGANEKLFF. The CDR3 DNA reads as TGTGCCTCCAGCACGGGCGCTAATGAAAAACTGTTTTTT. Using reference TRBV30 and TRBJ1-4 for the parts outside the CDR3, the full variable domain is SQTIHQWPATLVQPVGSPLSLECTVEGTSNPNLYWYRQAAGRGLQLLFYSVGIGQISSEVPQNLSASRPQDRQFILSSKKLLLSDSGFYLCASSTGANEKLFFGSGTQLSVL.

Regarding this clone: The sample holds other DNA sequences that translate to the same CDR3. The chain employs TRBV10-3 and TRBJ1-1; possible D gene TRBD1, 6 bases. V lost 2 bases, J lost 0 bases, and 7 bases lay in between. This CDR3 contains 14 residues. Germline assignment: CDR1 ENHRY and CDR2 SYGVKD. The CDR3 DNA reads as TGTGCCATCAGTGAGACAGGGTTGAACACTGAAGCTTTCTTT. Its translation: CAISETGLNTEAFF.

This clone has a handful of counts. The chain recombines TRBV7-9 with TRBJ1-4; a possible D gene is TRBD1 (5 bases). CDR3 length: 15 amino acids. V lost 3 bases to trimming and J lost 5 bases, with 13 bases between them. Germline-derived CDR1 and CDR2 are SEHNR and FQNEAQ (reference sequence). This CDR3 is CASSFSQGVNEKLFF. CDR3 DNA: TGTGCCAGCAGCTTCTCGCAGGGCGTGAATGAAAAACTGTTTTTT.

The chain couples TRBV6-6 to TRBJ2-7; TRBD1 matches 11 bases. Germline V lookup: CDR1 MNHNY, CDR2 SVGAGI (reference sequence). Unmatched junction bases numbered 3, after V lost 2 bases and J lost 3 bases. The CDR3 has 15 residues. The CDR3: CASSYRTGGNYEQYF. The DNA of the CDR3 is TGTGCCAGCAGTTACCGGACAGGGGGCAACTACGAGCAGTACTTC.